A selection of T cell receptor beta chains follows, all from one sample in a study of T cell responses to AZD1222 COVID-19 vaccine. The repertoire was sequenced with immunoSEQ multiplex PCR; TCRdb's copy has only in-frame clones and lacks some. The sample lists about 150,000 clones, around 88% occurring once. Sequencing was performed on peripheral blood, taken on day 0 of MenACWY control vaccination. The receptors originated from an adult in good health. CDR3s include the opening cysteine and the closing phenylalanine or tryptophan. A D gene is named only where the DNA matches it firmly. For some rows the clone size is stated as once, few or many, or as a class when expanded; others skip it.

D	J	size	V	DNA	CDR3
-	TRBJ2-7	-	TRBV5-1	TGCGCCAGCGGAGCGGACAGCTCCTACGAGCAGTACTTC	CASGADSSYEQYF
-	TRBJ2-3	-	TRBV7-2	TGTGCCAGCAGCCCCCAAGGGAGGTCACTGACGTATTTT	CASSPQGRSLTYF
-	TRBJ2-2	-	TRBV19	TGTGCCAGTGGACGGTACGCCGGGGAGCTGTTTTTT	CASGRYAGELFF
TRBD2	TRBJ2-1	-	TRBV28	TGTGCCAGCAGTCCTCGGGTAGCGGGAGGAGAAGAGCAGTTCTTC	CASSPRVAGGEEQFF
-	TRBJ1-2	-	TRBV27	TGTGCCAGCTCCACCTCCGGGCCCTCCCTTAATGGCTACACCTTC	CASSTSGPSLNGYTF
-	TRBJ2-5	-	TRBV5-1	TGCGCCAGCAGCTTGGCCGGGCAGGGTCAAGAGACCCAGTACTTC	CASSLAGQGQETQYF
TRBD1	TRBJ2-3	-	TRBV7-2	TGTGCCAGCAGCCACCTGGGACAGGTTACAGATACGCAGTATTTT	CASSHLGQVTDTQYF
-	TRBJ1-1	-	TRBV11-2	TGTGCCAGCAGCTTAGGGCAGGGAGGTTGGAACACTGAAGCTTTCTTT	CASSLGQGGWNTEAFF
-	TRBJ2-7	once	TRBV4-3	TGCGCCAGCAGCCAAGGGGGAAGGCGCTACGAGCAGTACTTC	CASSQGGRRYEQYF
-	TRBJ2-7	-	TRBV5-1	TGCGCCAGCAGCTTTAATGGCGGGGCGGGGTACTTC	CASSFNGGAGYF
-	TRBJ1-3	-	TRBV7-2	TGTGCCAGCAGCAAAACCCCCGGGACCACTGGAAACACCATATATTTT	CASSKTPGTTGNTIYF
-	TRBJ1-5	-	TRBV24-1	TGTGCCACCAGTGATTTGCATTGGGAGCCCCAGCATTTT	CATSDLHWEPQHF
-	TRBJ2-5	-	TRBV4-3	TGCGCCAGCAGCCAAGAACTCAGGGCCGCGGCCCAGTACTTC	CASSQELRAAAQYF
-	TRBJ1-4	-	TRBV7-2	TGTGCCAGCAGCCCCCGCCCGAGTGAAAAACTGTTTTTT	CASSPRPSEKLFF
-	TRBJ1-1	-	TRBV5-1	TGCGCCAGCGGACTTCAGGGGAACACTGAAGCTTTCTTT	CASGLQGNTEAFF
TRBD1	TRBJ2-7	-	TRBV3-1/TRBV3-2	TGTGCCAGCAGCCAAGACGGACAGGGCTTTAGCGACGAGCAGTACTTC	CASSQDGQGFSDEQYF